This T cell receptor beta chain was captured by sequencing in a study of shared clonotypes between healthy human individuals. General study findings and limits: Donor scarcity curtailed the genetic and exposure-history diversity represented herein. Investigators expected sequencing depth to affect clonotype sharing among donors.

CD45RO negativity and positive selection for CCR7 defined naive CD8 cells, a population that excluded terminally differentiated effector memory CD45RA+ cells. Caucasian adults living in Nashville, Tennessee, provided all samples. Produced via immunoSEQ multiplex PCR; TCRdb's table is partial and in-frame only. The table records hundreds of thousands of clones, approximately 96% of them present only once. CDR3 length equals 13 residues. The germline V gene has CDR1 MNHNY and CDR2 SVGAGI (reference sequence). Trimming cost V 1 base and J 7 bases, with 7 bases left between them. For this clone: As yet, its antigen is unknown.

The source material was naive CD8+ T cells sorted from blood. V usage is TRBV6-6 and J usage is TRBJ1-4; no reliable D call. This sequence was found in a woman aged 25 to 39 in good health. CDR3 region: CASSYLVTEKLFF. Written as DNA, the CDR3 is TGTGCCAGCAGTTACTTGGTAACTGAAAAACTGTTTTTT.